This paragraph reports one T cell receptor (beta chain). Trimming pared 3 bases from V and 6 bases from J, leaving 8 bases between. Germline V CDR1 and CDR2: SGHTA, FQGNSA. The CDR3 contains 12 residues. These data belong to a study of blood T cell repertoires in COVID-19. Overall study: Samples came from the United States, Italy and Spain, spanning acute and convalescent COVID-19.

In the original analysis: Amplified reference gene primers provided the basis for estimating nucleated cell counts. Method: immunoSEQ multiplex PCR; TCRdb's copy keeps in-frame clones and lacks some. The D gene and trimming were derived from the DNA, and the V and J assignments and clone size from that table. The sample yields just over 250,000 clones, approximately 79% seen once. Grouping used clinical history reported by participants in a survey and questionnaire. Source material: PBMCs or T cells enriched from blood (not recorded which). J is TRBJ1-1 and V is TRBV7-2; D call uncertain. This receptor was identified in a man aged 25-45 years with acute COVID-19. CDR3 nucleotide sequence: TGTGCCAGCAGCTTTCTTTCAGCTGAAGCTTTCTTT. Amino acids: CASSFLSAEAFF.